Listed below are T cell receptor beta chains from one sample, sequenced in a study of blood T cell repertoires in COVID-19. The repertoire was sequenced with immunoSEQ multiplex PCR; TCRdb's copy has only in-frame clones and lacks some. The table records approximately 380,000 clones, roughly 90% of them present only once. The sequenced sample was PBMCs or T cells enriched from blood (not recorded which). The receptors shown here come from a woman aged 40 to 55 who had been exposed to COVID-19. CDR3s include the opening cysteine and the closing phenylalanine or tryptophan. The D gene is left open where the match is weak. Part of the rows lack a size; the others show once, few, many or a class for expanded clones.

v_call	d_call	j_call	clone_size	cdr3_nt	cdr3_aa
TRBV2	TRBD2	TRBJ2-1	-	TGTGCCAGTTTACTAGCGGGGGGGCCTGAGCAGTTCTTC	CASLLAGGPEQFF
TRBV24-1	-	TRBJ2-1	-	TGTGCCACACAACCGGGACAGGGGATGCTAGCGGGAGTCTGGGAGCAGTTCTTC	CATQPGQGMLAGVWEQFF
TRBV27	TRBD1	TRBJ1-4	-	TGTGCCAGCAGTTTAGGACAGGGAGCCGAAAAACTGTTTTTT	CASSLGQGAEKLFF
TRBV4-2	TRBD1	TRBJ1-6	-	TGTGCCAGCAGCCAAGAGACAGGGACTAATTCACCCCTCCACTTT	CASSQETGTNSPLHF
TRBV5-1	TRBD2	TRBJ2-5	-	TGCGCCAGCAGCCGGGCCCTTCCCGGGACTAGCGGGACTGAGACCCAGTACTTC	CASSRALPGTSGTETQYF
TRBV10-2	TRBD2	TRBJ2-1	-	TGCGCCAGCAGTGAGTCGAACCCTGGACTAGAGGATGAGCAGTTCTTC	CASSESNPGLEDEQFF
TRBV4-3	TRBD1	TRBJ1-4	few	TGCGCCAGCAGCCAAGAAAGGGGGCAGGGGGACGAAAAACTGTTTTTT	CASSQERGQGDEKLFF
TRBV30	TRBD1	TRBJ1-2	-	TGTGCCTGGAGTTCCGGGACAGGGGACGGCTACACCTTC	CAWSSGTGDGYTF
TRBV7-9	-	TRBJ2-5	-	TGTGCCAGCAGCCCTAGCCCTAGTATGAAAGAGACCCAGTACTTC	CASSPSPSMKETQYF
TRBV3-1/TRBV3-2	TRBD1	TRBJ2-1	-	TGTGCCAGCAGCCTAGGGGGCAGCACCTACAATGAGCAGTTCTTC	CASSLGGSTYNEQFF
TRBV7-2	-	TRBJ1-2	-	TGTGCCAGCAGCCCGGACAGCAGGATCACCTTC	CASSPDSRITF
TRBV11-2	TRBD2	TRBJ2-2	-	TGTGCCAGCAGACCCACGGGGGGGAAGGACACCGGGGAGCTGTTTTTT	CASRPTGGKDTGELFF
TRBV6-5	TRBD2	TRBJ2-7	-	TGTGCCAGCAGTTCCACCGGACTAGCGGGAGGATCCGAGCAGTACTTC	CASSSTGLAGGSEQYF
TRBV5-1	-	TRBJ2-2	-	TGCGCCAGCAGCTTGTTACAGGTGAAGACCGGGGAGCTGTTTTTT	CASSLLQVKTGELFF
TRBV12-3/TRBV12-4	-	TRBJ2-7	-	TGTGCCAGCAGTTTTAGACAGCAGGGCGAGCAGTACTTC	CASSFRQQGEQYF
TRBV4-3	-	TRBJ1-4	-	TGCGCCAGCAGCCAAGATCGTGCAGAACTGTTTTTT	CASSQDRAELFF
TRBV6-5	TRBD1	TRBJ1-1	few	TGTGCCAGCAGTTACTCAGGGGGCTGGAACACTGAAGCTTTCTTT	CASSYSGGWNTEAFF
TRBV24-1	TRBD1	TRBJ1-1	-	TGTGCCACCAGTGATAGTTACAGGGGACGCGAAGCTTTCTTT	CATSDSYRGREAFF
TRBV12-3/TRBV12-4	-	TRBJ1-2	-	TGTGCCAGCAGTCTGGACAGCTTCTATGGCTACACCTTC	CASSLDSFYGYTF
TRBV3-1/TRBV3-2	TRBD1	TRBJ1-3	-	TGTGCCAGCAGCCAAGTACAGTCAGGGGGCTCGAGCTCTGGAAACACCATATATTTT	CASSQVQSGGSSSGNTIYF
TRBV6-5	-	TRBJ2-1	-	TGTGCCACACGGGACACACTCTCCAATGAGCAGTTCTTC	CATRDTLSNEQFF
TRBV2	-	TRBJ1-2	once	TGTGCCAGCAGTGATCTGGACACCCGCTATGGCTACACCTTC	CASSDLDTRYGYTF
TRBV29-1	-	TRBJ2-4	once	TGCAGCGTTTACGACAGTGGCGCCAAAAACATTCAGTACTTC	CSVYDSGAKNIQYF
TRBV10-3	-	TRBJ1-5	-	TGTGCCATCAGTGCTGTTCTAAATCAGCCCCAGCATTTT	CAISAVLNQPQHF
TRBV7-9	-	TRBJ1-2	-	TGTGCCAGCAGCTTAGTTGGCGCCCCCCAGGGGTTGGATGGCTACACCTTC	CASSLVGAPQGLDGYTF
TRBV24-1	-	TRBJ1-5	-	TGTGCCACCAGTGACCCTAGTACAGGGAGCAATCAGCCCCAGCATTTT	CATSDPSTGSNQPQHF
TRBV5-1	-	TRBJ1-4	-	TGCGCCAGCAGCCCCCAAGCGGGGGCAGGGGAAAAACTGTTTTTT	CASSPQAGAGEKLFF
TRBV19	-	TRBJ1-5	once	TGTGCCACCCCAGGGAGGGCTGGACAGCCCCAGCATTTT	CATPGRAGQPQHF
TRBV30	-	TRBJ1-1	-	TGTGCCTGGAGCCCATTGACAGAAGCTTTCTTT	CAWSPLTEAFF
TRBV5-5	-	TRBJ2-1	-	TGTGCCAGCAGCCTATGGGAGTGGCCACGGGAGCAGTTCTTC	CASSLWEWPREQFF
TRBV19	TRBD1	TRBJ1-5	-	TGTGCCAGTAGGGAGGGGGCGGGTAGCAATCAGCCCCAGCATTTT	CASREGAGSNQPQHF
TRBV2	TRBD1	TRBJ2-2	-	TGTGCCAGCAGTGAAGCGCCGGGACAGGGGGAGCTGTTTTTT	CASSEAPGQGELFF
TRBV18	-	TRBJ2-2	-	TGTGCCAGCTCACCTTCAAACACCGGGGAGCTGTTTTTT	CASSPSNTGELFF
TRBV7-2	TRBD2	TRBJ2-3	-	TGTGCCAGCAGCTTAGCAGGACTAGGCACAGATACGCAGTATTTT	CASSLAGLGTDTQYF
TRBV6-6	-	TRBJ2-1	-	TGTGCCAGCAGCCAACACAACAATGAGCAGTTCTTC	CASSQHNNEQFF
TRBV7-2	-	TRBJ1-5	-	TGTGCCAGCAGCAGGCAGACAAATCAGCCCCAGCATTTT	CASSRQTNQPQHF
TRBV10-1	-	TRBJ1-1	-	TGCGCCAGCAGTGAGGGAGGGCCGAACACTGAAGCTTTCTTT	CASSEGGPNTEAFF
TRBV30	TRBD1	TRBJ1-2	-	TGTGCCTGGAGTGAGGACAGGGAAACTTTCGGGGACACCTTC	CAWSEDRETFGDTF
TRBV30	TRBD1	TRBJ1-2	once	TGTGCCTGGTCCGGGACAGGGAAATTCTATGGCTACACCTTC	CAWSGTGKFYGYTF
TRBV4-1	TRBD1	TRBJ2-1	-	TGCGCCAGCAGCGAACAGGGGTACTACAATGAGCAGTTCTTC	CASSEQGYYNEQFF
TRBV25-1	-	TRBJ2-2	-	TGTGCCAGCAGGCCCCCGACCAGCGATGACACCGGGGAGCTGTTTTTT	CASRPPTSDDTGELFF
TRBV21-1	-	TRBJ1-2	-	TGTGCCAGCAGCCCGGGGACAGGGTCTATCTATGGCTACACCTTC	CASSPGTGSIYGYTF
TRBV28	-	TRBJ2-5	-	TGTGCCAGCAGCTTGGGGACACACGAAGAGACCCAGTACTTC	CASSLGTHEETQYF
TRBV19	-	TRBJ2-1	-	TGTGCCAGTAGTCTCGGGAGACTAGAGCAGTTCTTC	CASSLGRLEQFF
TRBV19	TRBD1	TRBJ1-4	-	TGTGCCAGTAGTAGACCGACAGGGGCGCTCGAAAAACTGTTTTTT	CASSRPTGALEKLFF
TRBV2	-	TRBJ1-3	-	TGTGCCAGCAGTGAACGAGGGTTAAACACCATATATTTT	CASSERGLNTIYF
TRBV5-1	TRBD2	TRBJ2-5	-	TGCGCCAGCAGCCCAACTAGCGGGGGGCAATTAACCCAGTACTTC	CASSPTSGGQLTQYF
TRBV4-3	-	TRBJ1-1	-	TGCGCCAGCAGCCCACGGGGAGGCGCTGAAGCTTTCTTT	CASSPRGGAEAFF
TRBV6-1	-	TRBJ1-5	-	TGTGCCAGCAGTGAACCCTACAATCAGCCCCAGCATTTT	CASSEPYNQPQHF
TRBV5-1	-	TRBJ2-7	-	TGCGCCAGCAGCTTGCTTGACACCGCCTCCTACGAGCAGTACTTC	CASSLLDTASYEQYF
TRBV5-1	TRBD1	TRBJ1-1	-	TGCGCCAGCAGCCTCCGGGACAGAGGTGACACTGAAGCTTTCTTT	CASSLRDRGDTEAFF
TRBV10-3	-	TRBJ2-2	-	TGTGCCATCAGTGAGGGCGGCACCGGGGAGCTGTTTTTT	CAISEGGTGELFF
TRBV15	TRBD1	TRBJ1-5	-	TGTGCCACCAGCAGAGACGACAGGGGTCTTGGCAATCAGCCCCAGCATTTT	CATSRDDRGLGNQPQHF
TRBV3-1/TRBV3-2	TRBD2	TRBJ2-3	-	TGTGCCAGCAGCCGATGGGGACTAGCGGGAGGGCCGGGTAGGACAGATACGCAGTATTTT	CASSRWGLAGGPGRTDTQYF
TRBV2	-	TRBJ2-2	-	TGTGCCAGCAGTTCCGGACAGTCGGACACCGGGGAGCTGTTTTTT	CASSSGQSDTGELFF
TRBV24-1	-	TRBJ1-2	-	TGTGCCACCAACTCAGGGGATGGCTACACCTTC	CATNSGDGYTF
TRBV6-5	-	TRBJ1-1	-	TGTGCCAGCAGTTTGGACAAGAACACTGAAGCTTTCTTT	CASSLDKNTEAFF